These T cell receptor beta chains were read from a single sample in a study of human T cells and chemical hapten exposure. TCRdb reanalysed the RACE reads using MiXCR and keeps one entry per CDR3 protein. Among roughly 50,000 distinct CDR3 sequences, 9.9% were seen once, and the ten largest hold approximately 17%. Here the sequenced sample was whole blood, taken in connection with sensitization to the hapten diphenylcyclopropenone (DPC). Receptors originate from a woman in her thirties or forties with alopecia areata. Some clones in this sample may be carry-over from other donors' samples. The CDR3 runs from the conserved cysteine through the conserved F or W.

CDR3 protein | V gene
CASSFPGDSEQFF | TRBV6-2/TRBV6-3
CASSVWQGTDTGELFF | TRBV9
CASSRQGSNEQYF | TRBV18
CASSVGRESGNTIYF | TRBV9
CASSLGHNQPQHF | TRBV7-9
CARETGLETQYF | TRBV21-1
CASSQAAKAFF | TRBV4-1
CASRPPWGVTAEAFF | TRBV12-3/TRBV12-4
CASSFSGGRYNEQFF | TRBV28
CSAHGDPRPNEQFF | TRBV20-1
CASSRTRGTGELFF | TRBV7-3
CASSWYGQGDNSPLHF | TRBV28
CASSWAGGAFDQFF | TRBV11-2
CASSLGQGDGYTF | TRBV5-1
CASSINKAQGQHANQPQHF | TRBV7-3
CASSPKDTQKQFF | TRBV7-2
CASSRSLAGAGEEQFF | TRBV12-3/TRBV12-4
CASSWLTQQYF | TRBV28
CSARTGGSGYTF | TRBV20-1
CSAPAPGALMNTEAFF | TRBV20-1
CASSSPPGPRGPAHNEQFF | TRBV7-9
CSAESGGAGYGYTF | TRBV20-1
CASSVGGSNQPQHF | TRBV9
CASTLEPGVGEKLFF | TRBV5-8
CASSPWGGNSNQPQHF | TRBV18
CASGGTSRDQYF | TRBV2
CASRRDSLNSPLHF | TRBV4-1
CASSLTIGTSNEQFF | TRBV7-2
CSVRDSEAFF | TRBV29-1
CSVEDRRTNEQFF | TRBV29-1
CASSDRHGSTGHEQFF | TRBV27
CASSPVRLAGGLETQYF | TRBV7-9
CASSLGQGSYGYTF | TRBV5-5
CASSYPGELFF | TRBV6-2/TRBV6-3
CASSLSLTARDYNEQFF | TRBV5-1
CASSPGHLTYEQYF | TRBV3-1
CASSQEKEDTFSVAEQYF | TRBV4-1
CASSAEAEAYEQYF | TRBV6-4
CTSGRGSQETQYF | TRBV6-5
CAIVRGPEQFF | TRBV6-4
CASRGDSVYTEAFF | TRBV2